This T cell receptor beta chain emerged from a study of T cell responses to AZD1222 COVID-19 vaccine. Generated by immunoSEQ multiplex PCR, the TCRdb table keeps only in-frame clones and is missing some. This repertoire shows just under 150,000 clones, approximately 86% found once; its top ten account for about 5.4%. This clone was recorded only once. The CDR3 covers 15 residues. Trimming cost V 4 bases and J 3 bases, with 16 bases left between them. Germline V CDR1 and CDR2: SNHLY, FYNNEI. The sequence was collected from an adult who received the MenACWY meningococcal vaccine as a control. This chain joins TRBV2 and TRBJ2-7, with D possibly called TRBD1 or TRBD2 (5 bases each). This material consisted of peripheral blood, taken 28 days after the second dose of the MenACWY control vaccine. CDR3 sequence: CASSGVTGGIYEQYF. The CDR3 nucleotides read TGTGCCAGCAGTGGGGTTACAGGAGGAATCTACGAGCAGTACTTC.